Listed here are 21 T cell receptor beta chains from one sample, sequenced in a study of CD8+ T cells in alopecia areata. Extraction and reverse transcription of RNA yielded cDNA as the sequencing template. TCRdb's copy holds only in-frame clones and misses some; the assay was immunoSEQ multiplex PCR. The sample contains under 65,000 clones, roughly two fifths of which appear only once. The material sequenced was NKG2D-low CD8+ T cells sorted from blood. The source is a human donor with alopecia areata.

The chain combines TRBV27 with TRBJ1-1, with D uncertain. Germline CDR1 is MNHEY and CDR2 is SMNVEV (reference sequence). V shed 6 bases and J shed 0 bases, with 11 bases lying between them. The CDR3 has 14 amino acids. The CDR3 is CASSEGRLNTEAFF. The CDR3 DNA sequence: TGTGCCAGCAGCGAAGGCAGGTTGAACACTGAAGCTTTCTTT.

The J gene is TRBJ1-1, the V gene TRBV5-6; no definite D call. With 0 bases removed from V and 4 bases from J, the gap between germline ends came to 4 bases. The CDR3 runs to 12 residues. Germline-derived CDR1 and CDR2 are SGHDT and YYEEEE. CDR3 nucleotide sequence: TGTGCCAGCAGCTTGGTAGGCACTGAAGCTTTCTTT. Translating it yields CASSLVGTEAFF.

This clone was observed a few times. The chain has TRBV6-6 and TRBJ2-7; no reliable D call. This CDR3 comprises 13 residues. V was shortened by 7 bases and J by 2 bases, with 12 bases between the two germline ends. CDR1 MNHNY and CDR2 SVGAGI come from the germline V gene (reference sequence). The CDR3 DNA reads TGTGCCAGCACCCCCCAGGAGACCTACGAGCAGTACTTC. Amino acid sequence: CASTPQETYEQYF.

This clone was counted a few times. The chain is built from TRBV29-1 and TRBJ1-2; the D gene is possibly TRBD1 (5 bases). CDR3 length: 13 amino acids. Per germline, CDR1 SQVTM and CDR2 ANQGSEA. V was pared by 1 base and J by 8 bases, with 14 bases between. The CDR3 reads CSVEGGAAFGYTF. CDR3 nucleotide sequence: TGCAGCGTTGAAGGAGGGGCGGCGTTCGGCTACACCTTC.

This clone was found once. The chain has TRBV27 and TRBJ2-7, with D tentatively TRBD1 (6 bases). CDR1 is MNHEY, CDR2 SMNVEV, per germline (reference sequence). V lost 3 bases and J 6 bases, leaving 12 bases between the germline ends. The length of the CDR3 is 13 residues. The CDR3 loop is CASSFTGRGEQYF. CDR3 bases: TGTGCCAGCAGTTTCACAGGGCGCGGCGAGCAGTACTTC.

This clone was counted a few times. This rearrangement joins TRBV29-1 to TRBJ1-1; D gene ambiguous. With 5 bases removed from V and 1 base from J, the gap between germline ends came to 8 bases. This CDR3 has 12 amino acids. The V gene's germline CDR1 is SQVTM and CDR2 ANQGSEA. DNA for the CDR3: TGCAGCGTTCAGGAGGAGAACACTGAAGCTTTCTTT. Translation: CSVQEENTEAFF.

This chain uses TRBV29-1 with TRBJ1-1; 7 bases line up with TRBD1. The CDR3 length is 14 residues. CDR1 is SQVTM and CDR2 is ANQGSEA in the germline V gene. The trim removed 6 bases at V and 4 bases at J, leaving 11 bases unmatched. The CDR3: CSVRLGGAVTEAFF. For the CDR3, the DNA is TGCAGCGTGCGTCTAGGGGGCGCGGTCACTGAAGCTTTCTTT.

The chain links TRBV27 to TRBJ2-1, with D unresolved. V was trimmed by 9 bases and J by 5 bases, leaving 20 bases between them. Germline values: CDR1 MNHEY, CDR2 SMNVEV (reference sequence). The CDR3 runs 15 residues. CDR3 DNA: TGTGCCAGTCGGCCCGGGCCCAGCTTCAACAATGAGCAGTTCTTC. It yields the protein CASRPGPSFNNEQFF.

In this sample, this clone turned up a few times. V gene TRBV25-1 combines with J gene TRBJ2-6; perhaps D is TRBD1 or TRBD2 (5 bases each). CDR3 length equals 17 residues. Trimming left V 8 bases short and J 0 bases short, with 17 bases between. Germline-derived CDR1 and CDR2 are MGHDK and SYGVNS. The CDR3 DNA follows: TGTGCCAGCGGGGCAAGGGGTGGGAGCTCTGGGGCCAACGTCCTGACTTTC. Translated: CASGARGGSSGANVLTF.

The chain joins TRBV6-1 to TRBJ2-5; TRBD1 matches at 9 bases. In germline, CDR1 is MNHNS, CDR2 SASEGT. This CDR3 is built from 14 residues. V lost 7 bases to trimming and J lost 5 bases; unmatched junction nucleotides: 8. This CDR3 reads CASIRQGVRETQYF. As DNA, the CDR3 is TGTGCCAGCATACGACAGGGGGTTCGGGAGACCCAGTACTTC.

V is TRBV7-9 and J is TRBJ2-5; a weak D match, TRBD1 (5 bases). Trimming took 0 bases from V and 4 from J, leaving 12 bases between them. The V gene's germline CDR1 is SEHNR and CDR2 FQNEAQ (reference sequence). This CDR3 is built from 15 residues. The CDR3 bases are TGTGCCAGCAGCTTAGCGACCCGACAGCCAGAGACCCAGTACTTC. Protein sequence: CASSLATRQPETQYF.

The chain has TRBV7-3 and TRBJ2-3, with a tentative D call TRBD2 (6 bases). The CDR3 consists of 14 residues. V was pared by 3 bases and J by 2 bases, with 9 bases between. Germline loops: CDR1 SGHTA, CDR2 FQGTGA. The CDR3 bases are TGTGCCAGCAGCTTGGGACTTGACACAGATACGCAGTATTTT. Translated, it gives CASSLGLDTDTQYF.

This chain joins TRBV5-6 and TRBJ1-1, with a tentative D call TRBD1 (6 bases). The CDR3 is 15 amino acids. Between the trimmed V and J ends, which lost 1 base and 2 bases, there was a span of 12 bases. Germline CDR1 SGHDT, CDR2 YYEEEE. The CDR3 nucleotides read TGTGCCAGCAGCTTGTGGGGGGGCCGAAACACTGAAGCTTTCTTT. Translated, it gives CASSLWGGRNTEAFF.

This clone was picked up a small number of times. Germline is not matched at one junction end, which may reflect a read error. Here the CDR3 reads CAGSPGTGLNTEAFF. CDR3 DNA sequence: TGTGCCGGCAGCCCCGGGACAGGCCTGAACACTGAAGCTTTCTTT. The rearrangement links TRBV14 to TRBJ1-1; 8 bases agree with TRBD1. Germline CDR1 SGHDN, CDR2 FVKESK. The CDR3 loop spans 15 amino acids.

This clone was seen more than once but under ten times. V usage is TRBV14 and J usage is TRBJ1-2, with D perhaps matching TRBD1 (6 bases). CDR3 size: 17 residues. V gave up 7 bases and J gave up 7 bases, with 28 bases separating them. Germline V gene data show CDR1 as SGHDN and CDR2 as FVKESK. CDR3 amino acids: CASTHRAVAGDRGGYTF. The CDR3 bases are TGTGCCAGCACCCACCGCGCCGTGGCAGGGGATCGGGGTGGCTACACCTTC.

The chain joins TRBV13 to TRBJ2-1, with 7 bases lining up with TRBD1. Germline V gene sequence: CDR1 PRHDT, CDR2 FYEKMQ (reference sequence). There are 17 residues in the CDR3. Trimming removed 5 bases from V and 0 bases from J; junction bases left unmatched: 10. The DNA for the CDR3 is TGTGCCAGCAGCCCGAGACAGGGCGCGAACTCCTACAATGAGCAGTTCTTC. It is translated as CASSPRQGANSYNEQFF.

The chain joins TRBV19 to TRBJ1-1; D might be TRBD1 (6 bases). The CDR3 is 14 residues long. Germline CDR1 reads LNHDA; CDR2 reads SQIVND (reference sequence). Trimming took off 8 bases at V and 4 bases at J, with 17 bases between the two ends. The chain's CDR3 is CASYVRGAPTEAFF. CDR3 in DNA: TGTGCCAGTTACGTACGGGGGGCGCCCACTGAAGCTTTCTTT. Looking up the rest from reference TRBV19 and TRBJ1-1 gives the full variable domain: DGGITQSPKYLFRKEGQNVTLSCEQNLNHDAMYWYRQDPGQGLRLIYYSQIVNDFQKGDIAEGYSVSREKKESFPLTVTSAQKNPTAFYLCASYVRGAPTEAFFGQGTRLTVV.

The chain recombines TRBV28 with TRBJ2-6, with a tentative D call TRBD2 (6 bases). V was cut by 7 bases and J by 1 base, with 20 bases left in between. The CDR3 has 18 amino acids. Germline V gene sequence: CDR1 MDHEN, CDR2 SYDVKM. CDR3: CASTSREVRQSGANVLTF. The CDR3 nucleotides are TGTGCCAGCACCTCGAGGGAGGTCCGGCAATCTGGGGCCAACGTCCTGACTTTC.

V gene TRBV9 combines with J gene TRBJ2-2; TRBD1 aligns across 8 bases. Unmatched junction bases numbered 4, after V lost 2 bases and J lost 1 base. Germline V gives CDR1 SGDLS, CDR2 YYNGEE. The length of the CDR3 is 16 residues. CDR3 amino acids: CASSVFGTGNTGELFF. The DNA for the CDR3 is TGTGCCAGCAGCGTTTTTGGGACAGGGAACACCGGGGAGCTGTTTTTT.

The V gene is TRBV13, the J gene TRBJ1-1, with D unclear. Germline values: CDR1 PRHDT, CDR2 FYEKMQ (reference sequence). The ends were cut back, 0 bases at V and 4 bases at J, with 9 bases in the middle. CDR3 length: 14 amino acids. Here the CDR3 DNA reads TGTGCCAGCAGCTTAGGGGTGGTGACCACTGAAGCTTTCTTT. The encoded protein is CASSLGVVTTEAFF.

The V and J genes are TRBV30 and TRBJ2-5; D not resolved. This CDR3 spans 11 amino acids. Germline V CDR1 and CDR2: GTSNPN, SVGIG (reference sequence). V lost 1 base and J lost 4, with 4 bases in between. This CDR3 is CAWSGGETQYF. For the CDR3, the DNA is TGTGCCTGGAGTGGGGGAGAGACCCAGTACTTC.